The 32 T cell receptor beta chains below all came from one sample that was sequenced in a study of blood T cell repertoires in COVID-19. Only in-frame clones appear in the TCRdb table, and some are missing; sequencing was by immunoSEQ multiplex PCR. The sample carries about 230,000 clones, 70% to 90% recorded once. Sample: peripheral blood. The source of these receptors is a man aged 45 to 65 with COVID-19, enrolled during active disease.

The chain uses TRBV3-1 (or the pseudogene TRBV3-2) and TRBJ1-2; D is perhaps TRBD1 (5 bases). V lost 1 base, J lost 7 bases, and 16 bases lay in between. The CDR3 contains 15 residues. Germline V gene sequence: CDR1 LGHDT, CDR2 YNNKEL (reference sequence). The CDR3: CASSQGQRPAGGYTF. CDR3 DNA sequence: TGTGCCAGCAGCCAAGGACAGCGACCCGCCGGTGGCTACACCTTC.

This chain connects TRBV3-1 (or the pseudogene TRBV3-2) to TRBJ2-5; TRBD1 matches 8 bases. Germline V CDR1 and CDR2: LGHDT, YNNKEL (reference sequence). Trimming at V came to 0 bases and at J to 4 bases, leaving 7 bases not matched to a gene. The CDR3 consists of 16 residues. The DNA for the CDR3 is TGTGCCAGCAGCCAAGAGGCGACAGGGGTAGGAGAGACCCAGTACTTC. Translation: CASSQEATGVGETQYF.

This chain joins TRBV4-1 and TRBJ2-2; 7 bases match TRBD2. There are 18 residues in the CDR3. Trimming took 0 bases from V and 5 from J; bases not matched to a gene: 12. Germline loops: CDR1 MGHRA, CDR2 YSYEKL. CDR3 sequence (DNA): TGCGCCAGCAGCCAAGATAGGGCAGGACTAGGCTTAACCGGGGAGCTGTTTTTT. Encoded protein: CASSQDRAGLGLTGELFF.

V and J are TRBV9 and TRBJ2-7, with 8 bases aligning to TRBD2. Germline trimming cut 0 bases from V and 6 bases from J; bases unmatched to any gene: 8. Germline CDR1 and CDR2: SGDLS and YYNGEE. The CDR3 is 15 residues long. CDR3 sequence reads: CASSVVGRSGGEQYF. CDR3 DNA: TGTGCCAGCAGCGTAGTAGGTCGCAGCGGGGGCGAGCAGTACTTC.

This clone was picked up one time. V is TRBV7-6 and J is TRBJ2-2, with D possibly being TRBD2 (5 bases). The germline gives CDR1 SGHVS, CDR2 FNYEAQ. Trimming took off 5 bases at V and 0 bases at J, with 13 bases between the two ends. The CDR3 contains 16 residues. The CDR3 is CASSLRSGANTGELFF. The CDR3 coding sequence is TGTGCCAGCAGCCTCAGAAGCGGTGCGAACACCGGGGAGCTGTTTTTT.

This chain connects TRBV18 to TRBJ2-3; TRBD2 matches 12 bases. This CDR3 spans 16 amino acids. Trimming removed 5 bases from V and 3 bases from J; junction bases left unmatched: 6. Per germline, CDR1 KGHSH and CDR2 LQKENI. The CDR3 spells CASSSRLAGETDTQYF. DNA of the CDR3: TGTGCCAGCTCATCCAGACTAGCGGGAGAAACAGATACGCAGTATTTT.

V and J are TRBV7-2 and TRBJ2-7; D ambiguous. Germline V gene sequence: CDR1 SGHTA, CDR2 FQGNSA. This CDR3 contains 14 residues. V lost 2 bases and J 2 bases, leaving 10 bases between the germline ends. The CDR3 DNA is TGTGCCAGCAGCTTACAGCAGCGACCCTACGAGCAGTACTTC. Protein sequence: CASSLQQRPYEQYF. Drawing the rest from reference TRBV7-2 and TRBJ2-7, the complete variable domain is GAGVSQSPSNKVTEKGKDVELRCDPISGHTALYWYRQSLGQGLEFLIYFQGNSAPDKSGLPSDRFSAERTGGSVSTLTIQRTQQEDSAVYLCASSLQQRPYEQYFGPGTRLTVT.

This sequence joins TRBV19 and TRBJ1-2; the match to TRBD1 covers 9 bases. With 2 bases clipped from V and 0 bases from J, the junction kept 10 bases outside the gene matches. This CDR3 has 18 amino acids. From germline, CDR1 is LNHDA and CDR2 SQIVND (reference sequence). The CDR3 loop reads CASSIIRTGERSNYGYTF. CDR3 in DNA: TGTGCCAGTAGTATAATCCGGACAGGGGAAAGATCTAACTATGGCTACACCTTC.

The rearrangement joins TRBV7-2 to TRBJ1-5, with D unclear. Germline V gene lookup returns CDR1 SGHTA and CDR2 FQGNSA. The CDR3 is 15 amino acids. The ends were cut back, 1 base at V and 3 bases at J, with 10 bases in the middle. The CDR3 coding sequence is TGTGCCAGCAGCTTAGAAGGCAGGCCCAATCAGCCCCAGCATTTT. Translating gives CASSLEGRPNQPQHF.

The rearrangement links TRBV7-3 to TRBJ1-1; D is uncertain. The V and J ends lost 2 bases and 0 bases respectively, with 7 bases between them. CDR1 and CDR2 from the germline V gene are SGHTA and FQGTGA. The CDR3 has 14 amino acids. CDR3 DNA sequence: TGTGCCAGCAGCTTAGGCGGGATGAACACTGAAGCTTTCTTT. This gives the protein CASSLGGMNTEAFF.

V gene TRBV5-6 combines with J gene TRBJ2-1; 11 nucleotides agree with TRBD1. CDR3 length: 15 residues. The J segment lost 6 bases and the V segment lost 2 bases, leaving 4 bases of the junction unmatched. The germline V gene has CDR1 SGHDT and CDR2 YYEEEE. In DNA form, the CDR3 reads TGTGCCAGCAGCTTTGGACAGGGGGCCGGCAATGAGCAGTTCTTC. Its protein is CASSFGQGAGNEQFF.

This rearrangement joins TRBV11-3 to TRBJ2-3; D remains ambiguous. The CDR3 consists of 12 residues. V lost 5 bases to trimming and J lost 6 bases, with 9 bases between them. Germline CDR1 reads SGHNT; CDR2 reads YENEEA. The CDR3 spells CASSPNGDTQYF. In DNA form, the CDR3 reads TGTGCCAGCAGCCCCAACGGGGATACGCAGTATTTT. Full variable domain (missing parts from reference TRBV11-3 and TRBJ2-3): EAGVVQSPRYKIIEKKQPVAFWCNPISGHNTLYWYLQNLGQGPELLIRYENEEAVDDSQLPKDRFSAERLKGVDSTLKIQPAELGDSAVYLCASSPNGDTQYFGPGTRLTVL.

This clone has more than one count but fewer than ten. The V and J genes are TRBV15 and TRBJ1-5; tentative D call: TRBD1 (5 bases). This CDR3 region has 16 residues. The V and J ends lost 0 bases and 0 bases respectively, with 9 bases between them. CDR1 and CDR2 from the germline V gene are LNHNV and YYDKDF (reference sequence). CDR3 bases: TGTGCCACCAGCAGAGAGAACAGGTATAGCAATCAGCCCCAGCATTTT. Translation: CATSRENRYSNQPQHF.

The chain links TRBV18 to TRBJ1-5; D may be TRBD1 (6 bases). This CDR3 has 16 amino acids. The ends were cut back, 3 bases at V and 1 base at J, with 13 bases in the middle. Germline V gives CDR1 KGHSH, CDR2 LQKENI. The CDR3 nucleotides are TGTGCCAGCTCACCGGTGGGACAAGCCAGCAATCAGCCCCAGCATTTT. Amino acid sequence: CASSPVGQASNQPQHF.

This chain joins TRBV6-1 and TRBJ1-5; 7 bases agree with TRBD1. With V trimmed by 3 bases and J by 7 bases, 6 bases remained unmatched. This CDR3 has 14 residues. Germline V gives CDR1 MNHNS, CDR2 SASEGT. The CDR3 DNA reads as TGTGCCAGCAGTGATGGAGACAGGGCGCAGCCCCAGCATTTT. Residues: CASSDGDRAQPQHF.

J is TRBJ2-3 and V is TRBV18, with 8 bases lining up with TRBD1. The germline V gene has CDR1 KGHSH and CDR2 LQKENI. J was trimmed by 2 bases and V by 4 bases; bases with no gene match: 5. This CDR3 contains 15 residues. The chain's CDR3 is CASSQTGDDTDTQYF. CDR3 nucleotides: TGTGCCAGCTCACAGACAGGGGACGACACAGATACGCAGTATTTT. The full variable domain, completed using reference TRBV18 and TRBJ2-3, is NAGVMQNPRHLVRRRGQEARLRCSPMKGHSHVYWYRQLPEEGLKFMVYLQKENIIDESGMPKERFSAEFPKEGPSILRIQQVVRGDSAAYFCASSQTGDDTDTQYFGPGTRLTVL.

The genes are TRBV15 and TRBJ2-5; D is possibly TRBD2 (7 bases). In germline, CDR1 is LNHNV, CDR2 YYDKDF (reference sequence). CDR3 length equals 14 residues. Trimming removed 5 bases at V and 3 bases at J, with 13 bases between. The DNA of the CDR3 is TGTGCCACCAGCCGGGGGGCAGCTAAAGAGACCCAGTACTTC. Amino acids: CATSRGAAKETQYF.

The chain is built from TRBV6-5 and TRBJ1-1; D might be TRBD1 (6 bases). The germline V and J ends were trimmed by 0 bases and 0 bases, with 11 bases remaining between them. This CDR3 region has 16 residues. Looked up from germline, CDR1 is MNHEY and CDR2 is SVGAGI. The CDR3 nucleotides are TGTGCCAGCAGTTACTCCCCACAGGGTTTGAACACTGAAGCTTTCTTT. Its protein is CASSYSPQGLNTEAFF.

The chain combines TRBV5-4 with TRBJ2-7, with D tentatively TRBD1 (6 bases). The V end was cut by 3 bases, the J end by 3 bases, with 10 bases between. CDR1 is SGHNT, CDR2 YYREEE, per germline (reference sequence). The CDR3 has 13 residues. The CDR3 protein is CASSSGQNYEQYF. Written as DNA, the CDR3 is TGTGCCAGCAGCTCAGGACAGAACTACGAGCAGTACTTC.

This clone was counted between two and nine times. The CDR3 loop is CASSTQDSLYEQYF. The CDR3 bases are TGTGCCAGCAGCACACAGGATTCTCTCTACGAGCAGTACTTC. The V and J genes are TRBV5-5 and TRBJ2-7, with D possibly being TRBD1 (5 bases). Trimming took off 4 bases at V and 3 bases at J, with 14 bases between the two ends. The CDR3 totals 14 residues. Germline CDR1 reads SGHKS; CDR2 reads YYEKEE (reference sequence).

The chain combines TRBV10-3 with TRBJ2-7, with 11 positions matching TRBD1. The ends lost 9 bases at V and 6 bases at J; junction bases unmatched: 7. The CDR3 is made up of 13 amino acids. Germline V CDR1 and CDR2: ENHRY, SYGVKD. CDR3 sequence (DNA): TGTGCCATTCAACCGGGACAGGGGGGCGAGCAGTACTTC. This sequence encodes CAIQPGQGGEQYF.

This clone was found once. The chain recombines TRBV7-3 with TRBJ2-7; TRBD2 matches at 9 bases. The CDR3 spans 18 residues. The junction had 11 bases not matched to a gene; V was cut back by 0 bases and J by 2 bases. In germline, CDR1 is SGHTA, CDR2 FQGTGA. In DNA form, the CDR3 reads TGTGCCAGCAGCTTAACAGGGCCTAGCGGGGCGGAAACCTACGAGCAGTACTTC. Amino acids: CASSLTGPSGAETYEQYF.

This chain uses TRBV27 with TRBJ2-2; weak D call: TRBD1 (6 bases). V lost 2 bases and J 8 bases, leaving 15 bases between the germline ends. Germline V gene data show CDR1 as MNHEY and CDR2 as SMNVEV (reference sequence). The CDR3 totals 15 residues. The CDR3 nucleotides are TGTGCCAGCAGTTTAGTCCCTGGGGGCTATGGGGAGCTGTTTTTT. It is translated as CASSLVPGGYGELFF.

The chain carries TRBV6-2 or TRBV6-3 and TRBJ1-2; D uncertain. The CDR3 is 13 residues long. V lost 2 bases and J 9 bases, leaving 13 bases between the germline ends. Germline V CDR1 and CDR2: MNHEY, SVGEGT. The CDR3 nucleotides read TGTGCCAGCAGTTACACACCCCTCGGGAGCTACACCTTC. Protein: CASSYTPLGSYTF.

This chain connects TRBV6-5 to TRBJ2-7; D may be TRBD2 (7 bases). CDR3 length: 14 residues. From germline, CDR1 is MNHEY and CDR2 SVGAGI. Deletions cut 8 bases from V and 0 bases from J, with 14 bases between. In DNA form, the CDR3 reads TGTGCCAGCGGGGGGAGGGGGGCCTCCTACGAGCAGTACTTC. Its translation is CASGGRGASYEQYF.

The rearrangement uses TRBV19 and TRBJ2-7, with a weak D call TRBD1 (5 bases). Germline CDR1 and CDR2: LNHDA and SQIVND (reference sequence). Trimming pared 6 bases from V and 4 bases from J, leaving 16 bases between. The CDR3 extends over 14 amino acids. The CDR3 region has the DNA TGTGCCAGTAGCCCCAGGGAATTGTCATACGAGCAGTACTTC. Amino acids: CASSPRELSYEQYF.

The chain has TRBV6-6 and TRBJ2-7, with unresolved D. Trimming cost V 11 bases and J 3 bases, with 17 bases left between them. The CDR3 spans 13 residues. Germline lookup yields CDR1 MNHNY and CDR2 SVGAGI (reference sequence). CDR3 sequence (DNA): TGTGCCGTCCAATCAGGCAGAAACTACGAGCAGTACTTC. Translated: CAVQSGRNYEQYF.

This sequence joins TRBV7-8 and TRBJ2-7, with unresolved D. The CDR3 contains 14 residues. V was cut by 1 base and J by 3 bases, with 10 bases left in between. The germline gives CDR1 SGHVS, CDR2 FQNEAQ. The CDR3 DNA follows: TGTGCCAGCAGCTTAGACGCCAGTTACTACGAGCAGTACTTC. It encodes CASSLDASYYEQYF.

The CDR3 DNA reads as TGTGCCAGCAGCTTACTACAGGGGGTTTACGAGCAGTACTTC. It is translated as CASSLLQGVYEQYF. This chain joins TRBV7-9 and TRBJ2-7, with 8 bases lining up with TRBD1. Germline assignment: CDR1 SEHNR and CDR2 FQNEAQ (reference sequence). CDR3 length: 14 residues. J gave up 4 bases and V 2 bases, and 4 bases lay outside the gene matches.

The gene calls are TRBV11-3 and TRBJ2-5; D gene ambiguous. The CDR3 length is 14 residues. Trimming took off 3 bases at V and 2 bases at J, with 10 bases between the two ends. Looked up from germline, CDR1 is SGHNT and CDR2 is YENEEA. The CDR3 nucleotides read TGTGCCAGCAGCTTGGGCATCCAGCAAGAGACCCAGTACTTC. This sequence encodes CASSLGIQQETQYF.

This clone was seen a few times. In DNA, the CDR3 is TGTGCCAGCAGTCCCGCGGGACAGTGGTCCCTCCACTTT. Its protein product is CASSPAGQWSLHF. The rearrangement joins TRBV12-3 or TRBV12-4 to TRBJ1-6, with TRBD1 matching 7 bases. The CDR3 loop spans 13 amino acids. V shed 5 bases and J 14 bases; nucleotides not matched to a gene: 9.

The rearrangement joins TRBV7-9 to TRBJ2-7, with a possible D match to TRBD1 (5 bases). The CDR3 is 14 residues long. Germline values: CDR1 SEHNR, CDR2 FQNEAQ (reference sequence). Trimming removed 5 bases at V and 2 bases at J, with 13 bases between. Here the CDR3 reads CASSPLDNTYEQYF. CDR3 in DNA: TGTGCCAGCAGCCCGCTGGACAACACCTACGAGCAGTACTTC. Together with reference TRBV7-9 and TRBJ2-7, the CDR3 gives the full variable domain: DTGVSQNPRHKITKRGQNVTFRCDPISEHNRLYWYRQTLGQGPEFLTYFQNEAQLEKSRLLSDRFSAERPKGSFSTLEIQRTEQGDSAMYLCASSPLDNTYEQYFGPGTRLTVT.